This T cell receptor beta chain was identified during a study of blood T cell repertoires in COVID-19 (dated by TCRdb to 2020 to 2022). A note on the overall study: Samples from collaborators originated in the United States, Italy and Spain and spanned both the acute and convalescent phases of COVID-19. The prospective study material was composed of cDNA or gDNA derived from T cells, B-cell-depleted T cells, or PBMCs. The dataset comprised deeply sampled blood TCRbeta repertoires from subjects exposed to, actively infected with, or recovered from COVID-19. The repertoires were released in a freely available public database meant as a resource for research on the immune response to SARS-CoV-2. Samples came from the ongoing ImmuneRACE study (first 160 participants) plus 1,254 subjects from 6 global collaborators. Sample metadata almost always included a de-identified subject ID, COVID-19 status, age in years and sex. HLA class I and class II types, where available, came from metadata supplied by the sample provider rather than from assay-based typing.

Collaborating institutions collected whole blood in K2EDTA tubes following their own protocols. For TCRbeta analysis, collaborators shipped samples in one of three forms: frozen whole blood, isolated PBMCs, or DNA extracted from either of those sample types. Remarks on this clone: The antigen it recognizes is unknown. Base qualities are not provided; no much larger clone lies one nucleotide away.

The CDR3 starts with the cysteine, ends with the phenylalanine, and has 14 residues. Here the CDR3 DNA is all that survives: 42 bases in frame from base 1. Sequences SGHDN (CDR1) and FVKESK (CDR2) are obtained from the germline V gene. Trimming costs V 7 bases and J 7 bases, and their ends lie 17 bases apart. Broader findings and caveats from the paper: The quantity of clinical and demographic metadata differed by source and by participant and was supplied without curation.

TCRbeta CDR3 regions were amplified from genomic DNA using the immunoSEQ Assay, a bias-controlled multiplex PCR. As for the authors' bioinformatics: The number of nucleated cells in each sample was estimated from the amplification of reference gene primers within the assay. To quantify the absolute abundance of each unique TCRbeta CDR3 rearrangement, sequence reads were collapsed and filtered. For each sample, productive Simpson clonality was calculated by taking the square root of Simpson's diversity index across productive rearrangements. The immuneACCESS repertoire file appears here via TCRdb, limited to in-frame rearrangements. These files lack a portion of the clones; in checked studies, under half of the deficit traces to unresolved V genes, and the cause of the others is not known. V and J calls and clone size are as listed in that table; D and trimming were resolved from the DNA. The sample table shows about 82,000 clones, and 75% to 85% are seen once. 12% of the sample rests with the top ten.

The receptor was derived from a woman aged 40 to 49 with active or convalescent COVID-19. Sequencing used peripheral blood. The V gene is TRBV14 and the J gene is TRBJ2-1; matching of 7 bases hints at TRBD2 as the D gene. For the CDR3, the sequence is CASTQNRGGNEQFF. At the DNA level, the sequence is TGTGCCAGCACCCAGAATAGGGGGGGGAATGAGCAGTTCTTC.